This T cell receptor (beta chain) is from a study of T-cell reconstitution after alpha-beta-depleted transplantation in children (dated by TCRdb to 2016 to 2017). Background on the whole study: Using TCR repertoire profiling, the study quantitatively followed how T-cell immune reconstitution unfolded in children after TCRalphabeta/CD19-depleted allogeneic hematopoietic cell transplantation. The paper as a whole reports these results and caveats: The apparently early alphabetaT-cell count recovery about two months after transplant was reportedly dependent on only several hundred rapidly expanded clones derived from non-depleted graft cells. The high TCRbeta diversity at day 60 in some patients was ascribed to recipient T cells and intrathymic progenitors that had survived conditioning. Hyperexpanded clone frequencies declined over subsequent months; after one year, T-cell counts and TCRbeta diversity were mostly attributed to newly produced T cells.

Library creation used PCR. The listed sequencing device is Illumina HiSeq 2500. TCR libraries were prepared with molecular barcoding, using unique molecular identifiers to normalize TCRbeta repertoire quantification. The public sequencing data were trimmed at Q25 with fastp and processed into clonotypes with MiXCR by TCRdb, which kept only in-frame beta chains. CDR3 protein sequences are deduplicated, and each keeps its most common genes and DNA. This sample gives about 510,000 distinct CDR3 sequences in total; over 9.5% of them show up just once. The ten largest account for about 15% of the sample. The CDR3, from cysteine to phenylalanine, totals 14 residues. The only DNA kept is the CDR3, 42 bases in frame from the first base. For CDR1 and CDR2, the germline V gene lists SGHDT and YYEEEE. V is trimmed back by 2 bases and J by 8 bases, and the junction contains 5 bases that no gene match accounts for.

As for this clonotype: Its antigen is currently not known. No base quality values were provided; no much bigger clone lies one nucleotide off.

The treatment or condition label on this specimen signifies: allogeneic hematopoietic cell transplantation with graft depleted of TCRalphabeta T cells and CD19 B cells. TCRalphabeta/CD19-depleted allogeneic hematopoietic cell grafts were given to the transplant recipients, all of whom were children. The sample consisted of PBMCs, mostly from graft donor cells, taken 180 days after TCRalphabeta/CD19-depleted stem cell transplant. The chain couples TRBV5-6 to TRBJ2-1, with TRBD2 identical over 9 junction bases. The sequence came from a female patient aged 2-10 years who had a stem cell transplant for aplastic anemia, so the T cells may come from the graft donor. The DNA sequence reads TGTGCCAGCAGCTTTCTGCGGGAGGGCGATGAGCAGTTCTTC. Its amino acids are CASSFLREGDEQFF.